One sample yielded the 30 T cell receptor beta chains listed below, sequenced in a study of cytomegalovirus exposure and HLA in healthy donors. The PCR ran on 60 Vbeta and 13 Jbeta primers. Sequenced by immunoSEQ multiplex PCR; TCRdb stores in-frame clones only, minus some. There are more than 140,000 clones in the sample; roughly 80% occur only once, and around 3.4% lies in the top ten. Sequencing used PBMCs. The source is a man aged 35 to 55 in good health and CMV-seronegative.

The chain combines TRBV6-5 with TRBJ1-3; D is ambiguous. Germline V gene sequence: CDR1 MNHEY, CDR2 SVGAGI. This CDR3 spans 13 amino acids. V shed 7 bases and J shed 0 bases, with 7 bases lying between them. CDR3 loop: CASMSLSGNTIYF. DNA of the CDR3: TGTGCCAGCATGTCCCTCTCTGGAAACACCATATATTTT.

Concerning this clone: The sample holds other DNA sequences that translate to the same CDR3. This chain connects TRBV6-1 to TRBJ1-2, with 10 bases matching TRBD1. Germline V gives CDR1 MNHNS, CDR2 SASEGT. The CDR3 is 15 amino acids. For the CDR3, the DNA is TGTGCTAGCGGCGTCCGGGGACAGGGGAGGTATGGCTACACCTTC. Amino acid sequence: CASGVRGQGRYGYTF.

The chain uses TRBV10-3 and TRBJ2-7, with a tentative D call TRBD1 (6 bases). Between the trimmed V and J ends, which lost 6 bases and 7 bases, there was a span of 16 bases. Germline CDR1 and CDR2: ENHRY and SYGVKD. This CDR3 is built from 13 residues. Written as DNA, the CDR3 is TGTGCCATCAGCGACACAGGGTTCGAGGAGCAGTACTTC. Residues: CAISDTGFEEQYF.

The V gene is TRBV6-6, the J gene TRBJ1-5; 7 bases align to TRBD1. The germline CDR1 and CDR2 sequences are MNHNY and SVGAGI (reference sequence). The CDR3 length is 15 residues. The ends lost 6 bases at V and 5 bases at J; junction bases unmatched: 10. The CDR3 DNA is TGTGCCAGCAGGGATCAGGGGGAGTCCTATCAGCCCCAGCATTTT. This encodes CASRDQGESYQPQHF.

The CDR3 DNA follows: TGTGCCAGCAGCTTCGGGAGAACCGGGGATACGCAGTATTTT. Translating gives CASSFGRTGDTQYF. The chain carries TRBV5-5 and TRBJ2-3, with D possibly being TRBD2 (6 bases). The CDR3 spans 14 residues. The ends were cut back, 2 bases at V and 6 bases at J, with 13 bases in the middle. The germline gives CDR1 SGHKS, CDR2 YYEKEE (reference sequence).

The chain has TRBV28 and TRBJ2-2; a possible D gene is TRBD1 (5 bases). The germline V gene has CDR1 MDHEN and CDR2 SYDVKM. The CDR3 length is 13 residues. With 4 bases removed from V and 6 bases from J, the gap between germline ends came to 9 bases. The CDR3 loop is CASSYRRAGELFF. CDR3 DNA sequence: TGTGCCAGCAGTTACCGCAGGGCCGGGGAGCTGTTTTTT.

This clone has more than one count but fewer than ten. This sequence joins TRBV11-3 and TRBJ1-1, with TRBD1 matching over 9 bases. With 5 bases clipped from V and 2 bases from J, the junction kept 3 bases outside the gene matches. This CDR3 has 14 residues. Germline V gene sequence: CDR1 SGHNT, CDR2 YENEEA. The CDR3 here is CASSKTGGNTEAFF. The CDR3 coding sequence is TGTGCCAGCAGCAAGACAGGGGGAAACACTGAAGCTTTCTTT.

The J gene is TRBJ1-5, the V gene TRBV28; the D is unclear. The CDR3 is 15 residues long. Between the trimmed V and J ends, which lost 2 bases and 0 bases, there was a span of 8 bases. Germline-derived CDR1 and CDR2 are MDHEN and SYDVKM. This CDR3 reads CASSLGPYSNQPQHF. DNA of the CDR3: TGTGCCAGCAGTTTAGGGCCCTATAGCAATCAGCCCCAGCATTTT.

V gene TRBV11-2 combines with J gene TRBJ2-7, with D perhaps matching TRBD2 (5 bases). The CDR3 length is 12 residues. Germline values: CDR1 SGHAT, CDR2 FQNNGV. The V end lost 5 bases, the J end lost 4 bases, and 9 bases lay between the germline ends. The CDR3 coding sequence is TGTGCCAGCAGCCCGAGGGAGTACGAGCAGTACTTC. Protein: CASSPREYEQYF.

The rearrangement links TRBV18 to TRBJ2-2, with 8 bases lining up with TRBD2. CDR1 is KGHSH, CDR2 LQKENI, per germline. The CDR3 totals 17 residues. Trimming took 3 bases from V and 3 from J; bases not matched to a gene: 9. In DNA form, the CDR3 reads TGTGCCAGCTCACCGACCACTAGCGGCCCCTACACCGGGGAGCTGTTTTTT. Translated: CASSPTTSGPYTGELFF.

The chain combines TRBV28 with TRBJ1-2, with 8 positions matching TRBD1. The CDR3 sequence is 15 residues long. CDR1 is MDHEN and CDR2 is SYDVKM in the germline V gene. Trimming took 2 bases from V and 7 from J; bases not matched to a gene: 9. CDR3 nucleotide sequence: TGTGCCAGCAGTTTAACGACCGGACAGGGCTCTGGCTACACCTTC. It specifies CASSLTTGQGSGYTF.

This chain joins TRBV4-1 and TRBJ2-1; 8 bases are shared with TRBD2. Germline CDR1 reads MGHRA; CDR2 reads YSYEKL. The trim removed 3 bases at V and 9 bases at J, leaving 13 bases unmatched. The CDR3 runs to 16 residues. CDR3 sequence: CASSHPPGGQNTEQFF. The CDR3 DNA reads TGCGCCAGCAGCCACCCTCCGGGGGGGCAAAATACTGAGCAGTTCTTC.

This chain joins TRBV6-1 and TRBJ2-7; a weak D match, TRBD1 (6 bases). The better agreement between TRBJ2-1 and the DNA end casts doubt on the J call. The germline gives CDR1 MNHNS, CDR2 SASEGT. The CDR3 loop spans 16 amino acids. In DNA, the CDR3 is TGTGCCAGCAGTGTGTCGGGGACAAGCTACTACAATGAGCAGTTCTTC. This sequence encodes CASSVSGTSYYNEQFF.

V and J are TRBV11-2 and TRBJ1-1; TRBD1 is a possible D gene (5 bases). From germline, CDR1 is SGHAT and CDR2 FQNNGV. Between the trimmed V and J ends, which lost 1 base and 7 bases, there was a span of 16 bases. The CDR3 covers 15 residues. The DNA of the CDR3 is TGTGCCAGCAGCTTAGTCCGTGGGGGGTCTTATGAAGCTTTCTTT. It translates to CASSLVRGGSYEAFF.

The chain combines TRBV4-3 with TRBJ2-3, with TRBD1 matching 8 bases. V shed 9 bases and J 0 bases; nucleotides not matched to a gene: 8. The CDR3 length is 15 residues. Germline-derived CDR1 and CDR2 are LGHNA and YSLEER. The CDR3 nucleotides read TGCGCCAGTAACGTCGGACAGGGAAGCACAGATACGCAGTATTTT. Encoded protein: CASNVGQGSTDTQYF.

The gene calls are TRBV27 and TRBJ2-1; no reliable D call. The V end lost 2 bases, the J end lost 9 bases, and 14 bases lay between the germline ends. Germline CDR1 and CDR2: MNHEY and SMNVEV (reference sequence). This CDR3 comprises 14 residues. The CDR3 is CASSLGPSFGEQFF. CDR3 sequence (DNA): TGTGCCAGCAGTTTAGGTCCCTCATTCGGTGAGCAGTTCTTC.

The J gene is TRBJ2-1, the V gene TRBV4-1; 7 positions agree with TRBD2. CDR1 and CDR2 (germline): MGHRA, YSYEKL. J was trimmed by 5 bases and V by 1 base; bases with no gene match: 14. This CDR3 comprises 18 residues. This CDR3 reads CASSQGHSGLVRDNEQFF. CDR3 bases: TGCGCCAGCAGCCAAGGCCACTCCGGACTAGTTCGGGACAATGAGCAGTTCTTC.

The V gene is TRBV6-5, the J gene TRBJ2-2; D gene uncertain. This CDR3 spans 14 amino acids. The V gene lost 5 bases and the J gene lost 7 bases, with 14 bases spanning the gap. CDR1 and CDR2 (germline): MNHEY, SVGAGI. CDR3 amino acids: CASSRRLGLGELFF. The CDR3 region has the DNA TGTGCCAGCAGTCGTAGACTTGGTCTCGGGGAGCTGTTTTTT.

The chain links TRBV4-3 to TRBJ1-5; perhaps TRBD1 as D (6 bases). There are 15 residues in the CDR3. Germline lookup yields CDR1 LGHNA and CDR2 YSLEER. Trimming pared 0 bases from V and 7 bases from J, leaving 13 bases between. The CDR3 bases are TGCGCCAGCAGCCAAGATCGGGGGGGCGGGCAGCCCCAGCATTTT. This sequence encodes CASSQDRGGGQPQHF.

The CDR3 sequence is CASSEADSEEKLFF. The CDR3 DNA follows: TGCGCCAGCAGTGAAGCAGACAGCGAAGAAAAACTGTTTTTT. This rearrangement joins TRBV10-1 to TRBJ1-4; TRBD1 is a possible D gene (5 bases). This CDR3 has 14 residues. The germline V gene encodes CDR1 WNHNN and CDR2 SYGVQD (reference sequence). The germline V and J ends were trimmed by 3 bases and 8 bases, with 13 bases remaining between them.

The chain has TRBV25-1 and TRBJ1-6; 7 bases agree with TRBD1. Germline lookup yields CDR1 MGHDK and CDR2 SYGVNS. Trimming took 1 base from V and 7 from J; bases not matched to a gene: 4. The CDR3 has 15 amino acids. CDR3 sequence: CASSEWGTDNSPLHF. As DNA, the CDR3 is TGTGCCAGCAGTGAATGGGGGACAGACAATTCACCCCTCCACTTT.

CDR3 region: CASSLGQGSGELFF. The CDR3 coding sequence is TGCGCCAGCAGCCTTGGTCAGGGATCCGGGGAGCTGTTTTTT. V and J are TRBV5-1 and TRBJ2-2; weak D call: TRBD1 (5 bases). The CDR3 is 14 residues long. The germline V gene encodes CDR1 SGHRS and CDR2 YFSETQ. V lost 4 bases and J lost 6, with 13 bases in between.

This rearrangement joins TRBV7-2 to TRBJ2-6, with 11 bases identical to TRBD2. The CDR3 is made up of 18 amino acids. V gave up 2 bases and J gave up 0 bases; unmatched junction bases: 3. Germline assignment: CDR1 SGHTA and CDR2 FQGNSA. CDR3 sequence reads: CASSLTSGGFSGANVLTF. In nucleotides, the CDR3 is TGTGCCAGCAGCTTAACTAGCGGGGGTTTCTCTGGGGCCAACGTCCTGACTTTC.

The V gene is TRBV6-1, the J gene TRBJ1-3; 8 bases agree with TRBD1. Trimming removed 5 bases from V and 2 bases from J; junction bases left unmatched: 5. The CDR3 covers 15 residues. The germline gives CDR1 MNHNS, CDR2 SASEGT. The CDR3 coding sequence is TGTGCCAGCAGTAGGTACAGGGGGACTGGAAACACCATATATTTT. Translated, it gives CASSRYRGTGNTIYF.

The chain carries TRBV7-2 and TRBJ1-2; a possible D gene is TRBD1 (5 bases). The V end was cut by 4 bases, the J end by 8 bases, with 14 bases between. The CDR3 spans 13 residues. The germline V gene encodes CDR1 SGHTA and CDR2 FQGNSA. CDR3 sequence reads: CASSSWEGPGYTF. The CDR3, as DNA: TGTGCCAGCAGCTCCTGGGAGGGACCGGGCTACACCTTC.

This clone was seen more than once but under ten times. This rearrangement joins TRBV10-3 to TRBJ2-1; D call uncertain. Germline values: CDR1 ENHRY, CDR2 SYGVKD. The CDR3 spans 13 residues. Trimming removed 3 bases at V and 8 bases at J, with 11 bases between. In nucleotides, the CDR3 is TGTGCCATCAGTGACCCCAAAGCATATGAGCAGTTCTTC. As protein: CAISDPKAYEQFF.

This clone showed up just once. This sequence joins TRBV5-4 and TRBJ2-1; D not resolved. V was trimmed by 0 bases and J by 9 bases, leaving 4 bases between them. The CDR3 length is 11 residues. The germline gives CDR1 SGHNT, CDR2 YYREEE (reference sequence). This CDR3 is CASSLGSEQFF. The CDR3 DNA reads TGTGCCAGCAGCTTGGGGAGTGAGCAGTTCTTC.

On this clone itself: One end of the junction fails to match germline, which may point to a read error. This rearrangement joins TRBV10-3 to TRBJ2-3, with no clear D. Germline V gene sequence: CDR1 ENHRY, CDR2 SYGVKD. There are 14 residues in the CDR3. The CDR3 region has the DNA TGCGCCATCATCGGGTCTGCCTACACAGATACGCAGTATTTT. Protein product: CAIIGSAYTDTQYF.

This clone came up once. This rearrangement joins TRBV5-1 to TRBJ1-2, with TRBD1 as a possible D gene (6 bases). Germline CDR1 is SGHRS and CDR2 is YFSETQ. The CDR3 is made up of 15 amino acids. The V end was cut by 4 bases, the J end by 4 bases, with 17 bases between. The CDR3, as DNA: TGCGCCAGCAGCCTCACGGACAGTGCTATCTATGGCTACACCTTC. Its translation: CASSLTDSAIYGYTF.

CDR3 sequence: CASSLGTFTDTQYF. The CDR3 nucleotides read TGTGCCAGCAGCTTAGGTACTTTCACAGATACGCAGTATTTT. V usage is TRBV13 and J usage is TRBJ2-3; D uncertain. The V gene lost 0 bases and the J gene lost 2 bases, with 6 bases spanning the gap. CDR1 and CDR2 from the germline V gene are PRHDT and FYEKMQ (reference sequence). This CDR3 comprises 14 residues. The complete variable domain, with remaining parts taken from reference TRBV13 and TRBJ2-3, reads AAGVIQSPRHLIKEKRETATLKCYPIPRHDTVYWYQQGPGQDPQFLISFYEKMQSDKGSIPDRFSAQQFSDYHSELNMSSLELGDSALYFCASSLGTFTDTQYFGPGTRLTVL.